This T cell receptor (beta chain) is from a study of T cell repertoires in cytomegalovirus infection. The sample holds many counts of this clonotype. The CDR3 loop spans 14 amino acids. The trim removed 3 bases at V and 7 bases at J, leaving 5 bases unmatched. TCRdb re-called the reads through MiXCR, storing one row per CDR3 protein. The table includes hundreds of thousands of distinct CDR3 sequences, 17% detected once. Sequencing used PBMCs. This receptor was identified in a human donor in good health (CMV status not recorded). Some clones in this sample may be carry-over from other donors' samples. V gene TRBV12-3 or TRBV12-4 combines with J gene TRBJ1-4; TRBD1 matches at 7 bases. Written as DNA, the CDR3 is TGTGCCAGCAGTTTTCGACAGGGAATTGAAAAACTGTTTTTT. The encoded protein is CASSFRQGIEKLFF.